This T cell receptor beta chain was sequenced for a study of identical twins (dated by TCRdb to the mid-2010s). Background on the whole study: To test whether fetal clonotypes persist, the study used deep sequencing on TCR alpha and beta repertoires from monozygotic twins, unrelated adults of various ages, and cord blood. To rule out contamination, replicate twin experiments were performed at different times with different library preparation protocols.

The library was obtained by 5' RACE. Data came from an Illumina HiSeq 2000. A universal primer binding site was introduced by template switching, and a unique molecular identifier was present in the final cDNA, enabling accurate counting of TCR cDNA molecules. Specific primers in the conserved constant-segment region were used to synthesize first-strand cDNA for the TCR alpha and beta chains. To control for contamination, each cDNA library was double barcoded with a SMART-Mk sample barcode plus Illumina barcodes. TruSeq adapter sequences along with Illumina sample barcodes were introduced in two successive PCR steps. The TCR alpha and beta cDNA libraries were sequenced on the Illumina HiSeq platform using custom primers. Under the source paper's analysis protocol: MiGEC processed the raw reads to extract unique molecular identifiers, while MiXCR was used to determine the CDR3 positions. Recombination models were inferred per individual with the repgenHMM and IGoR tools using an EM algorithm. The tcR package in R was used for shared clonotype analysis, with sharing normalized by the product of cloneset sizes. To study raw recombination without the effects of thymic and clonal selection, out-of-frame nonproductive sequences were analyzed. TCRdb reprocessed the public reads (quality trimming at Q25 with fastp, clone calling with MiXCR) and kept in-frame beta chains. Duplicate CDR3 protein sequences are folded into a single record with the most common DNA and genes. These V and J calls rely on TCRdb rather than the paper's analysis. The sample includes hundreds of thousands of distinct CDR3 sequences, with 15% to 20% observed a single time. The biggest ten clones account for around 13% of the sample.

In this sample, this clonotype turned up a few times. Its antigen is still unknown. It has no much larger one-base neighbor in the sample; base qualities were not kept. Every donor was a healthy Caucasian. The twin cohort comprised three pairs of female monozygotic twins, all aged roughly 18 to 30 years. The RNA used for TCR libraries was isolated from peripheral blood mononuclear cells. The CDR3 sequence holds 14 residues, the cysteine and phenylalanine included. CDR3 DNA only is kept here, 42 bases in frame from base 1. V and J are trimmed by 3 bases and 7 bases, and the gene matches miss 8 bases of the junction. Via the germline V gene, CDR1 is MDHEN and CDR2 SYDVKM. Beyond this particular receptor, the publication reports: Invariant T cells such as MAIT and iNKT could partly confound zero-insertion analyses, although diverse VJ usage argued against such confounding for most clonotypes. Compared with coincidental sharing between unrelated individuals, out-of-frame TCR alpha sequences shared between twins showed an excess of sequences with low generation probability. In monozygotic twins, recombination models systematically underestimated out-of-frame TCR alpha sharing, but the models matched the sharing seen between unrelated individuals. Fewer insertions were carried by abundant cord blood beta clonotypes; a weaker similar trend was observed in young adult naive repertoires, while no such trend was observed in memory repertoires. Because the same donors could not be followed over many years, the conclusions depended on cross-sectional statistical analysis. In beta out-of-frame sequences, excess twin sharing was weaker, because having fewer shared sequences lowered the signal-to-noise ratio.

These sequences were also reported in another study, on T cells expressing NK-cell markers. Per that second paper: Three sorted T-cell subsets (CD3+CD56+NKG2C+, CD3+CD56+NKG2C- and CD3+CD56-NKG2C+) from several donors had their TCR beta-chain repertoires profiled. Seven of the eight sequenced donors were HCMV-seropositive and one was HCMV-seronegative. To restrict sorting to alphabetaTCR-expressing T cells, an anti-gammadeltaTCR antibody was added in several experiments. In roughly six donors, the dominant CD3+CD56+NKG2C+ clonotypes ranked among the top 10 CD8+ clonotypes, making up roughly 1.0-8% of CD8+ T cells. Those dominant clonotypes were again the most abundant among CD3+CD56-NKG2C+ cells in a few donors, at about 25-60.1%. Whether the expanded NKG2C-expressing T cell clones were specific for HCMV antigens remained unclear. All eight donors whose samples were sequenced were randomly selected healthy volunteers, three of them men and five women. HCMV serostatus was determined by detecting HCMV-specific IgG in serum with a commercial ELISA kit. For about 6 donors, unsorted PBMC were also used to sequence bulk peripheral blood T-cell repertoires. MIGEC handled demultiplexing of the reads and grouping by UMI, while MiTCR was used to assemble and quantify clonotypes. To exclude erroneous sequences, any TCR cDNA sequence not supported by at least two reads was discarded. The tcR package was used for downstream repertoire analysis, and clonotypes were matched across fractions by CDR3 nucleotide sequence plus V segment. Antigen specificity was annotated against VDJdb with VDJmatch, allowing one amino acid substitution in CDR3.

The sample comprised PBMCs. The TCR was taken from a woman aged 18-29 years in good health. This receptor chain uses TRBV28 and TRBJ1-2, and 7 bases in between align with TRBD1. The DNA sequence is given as TGTGCCAGCAGTTTCGGGGGGACAGTCTCTGGCTACACCTTC. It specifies CASSFGGTVSGYTF.